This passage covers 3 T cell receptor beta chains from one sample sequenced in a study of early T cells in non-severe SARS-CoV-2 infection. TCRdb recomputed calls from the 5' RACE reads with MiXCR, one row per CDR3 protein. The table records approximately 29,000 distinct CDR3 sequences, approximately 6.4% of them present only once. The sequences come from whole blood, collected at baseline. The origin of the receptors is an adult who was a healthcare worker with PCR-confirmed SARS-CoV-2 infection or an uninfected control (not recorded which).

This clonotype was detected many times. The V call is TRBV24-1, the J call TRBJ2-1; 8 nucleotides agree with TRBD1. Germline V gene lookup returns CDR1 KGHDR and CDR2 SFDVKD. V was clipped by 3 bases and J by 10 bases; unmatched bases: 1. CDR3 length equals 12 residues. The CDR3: CATSDRTGEQFF. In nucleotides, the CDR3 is TGTGCCACCAGTGATCGGACAGGGGAGCAGTTCTTC.

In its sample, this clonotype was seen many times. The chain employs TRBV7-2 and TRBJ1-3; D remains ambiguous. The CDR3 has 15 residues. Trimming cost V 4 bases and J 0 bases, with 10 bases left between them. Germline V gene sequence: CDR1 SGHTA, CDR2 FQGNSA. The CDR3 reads CASSSRTTSGNTIYF. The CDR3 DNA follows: TGTGCCAGCAGCTCCCGGACGACCTCTGGAAACACCATATATTTT.

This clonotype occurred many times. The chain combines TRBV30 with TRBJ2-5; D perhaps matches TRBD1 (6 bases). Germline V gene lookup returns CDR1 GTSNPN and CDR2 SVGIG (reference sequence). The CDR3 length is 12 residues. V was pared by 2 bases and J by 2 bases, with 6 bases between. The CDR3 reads CAWSRGQETQYF. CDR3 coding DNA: TGTGCCTGGAGTAGGGGGCAAGAGACCCAGTACTTC.